What follows are 27 T cell receptor beta chains derived from one specimen sequenced in a study of T cells in Graves' hyperthyroidism and ophthalmopathy. Amplified TCR beta CDR3 regions came from RNA transcripts. During a first-round RT-PCR of the TCR CDR3, the HTBI primer set was used. Via MiXCR, TCRdb re-called the multiplex PCR reads, giving one row per CDR3 protein. The sample holds roughly 700,000 distinct CDR3 sequences, 13% to 15% seen once. Sample: blood. The receptors stem from a woman under 30 with Graves' hyperthyroidism.

In its sample, this clonotype was seen a few times. The CDR3 nucleotides read TGTGCCAGCGGTCCACGAAGGACAGGGTTAGATGAGCAGTTCTTC. This encodes CASGPRRTGLDEQFF. V is TRBV28 and J is TRBJ2-1, with 8 bases that match TRBD1. The germline V gene encodes CDR1 MDHEN and CDR2 SYDVKM. The CDR3 totals 15 residues. V lost 8 bases to trimming and J lost 8 bases; unmatched junction nucleotides: 14. Complete variable domain (other parts from reference TRBV28 and TRBJ2-1): DVKVTQSSRYLVKRTGEKVFLECVQDMDHENMFWYRQDPGLGLRLIYFSYDVKMKEKGDIPEGYSVSREKKERFSLILESASTNQTSMYLCASGPRRTGLDEQFFGPGTRLTVL.

This clonotype turned up a few times. V usage is TRBV3-1 and J usage is TRBJ2-1; TRBD2 is a possible D gene (6 bases). Germline values: CDR1 LGHDT, CDR2 YNNKEL (reference sequence). The germline V and J ends were trimmed by 0 bases and 10 bases, with 25 bases remaining between them. The CDR3 totals 18 residues. The CDR3 nucleotides read TGTGCCAGCAGCCAAGATTTGAGACTAGAGCTATCCCTTCCCGAGCAGTTCTTC. This gives the protein CASSQDLRLELSLPEQFF.

This clonotype was counted many times. This rearrangement joins TRBV6-2 or TRBV6-3 to TRBJ2-1; TRBD2 matches 16 bases. V was pared by 4 bases and J by 7 bases, with 7 bases of the junction left unmatched. This CDR3 is 17 amino acids long. Germline V gives CDR1 MNHEY, CDR2 SVGEGT. The CDR3 spells CASSSLRGLAGGNEQFF. The CDR3 region has the DNA TGTGCCAGCAGTTCCCTAAGGGGACTAGCGGGAGGGAATGAGCAGTTCTTC.

This clonotype was counted between two and nine times. This chain joins TRBV11-2 and TRBJ2-7, with D perhaps matching TRBD1 (6 bases). The germline V gene has CDR1 SGHAT and CDR2 FQNNGV. The V end was cut by 1 base, the J end by 7 bases, with 14 bases between. The CDR3 is 14 amino acids. CDR3 nucleotide sequence: TGTGCCAGCAGCTTAGGCAGGGGCGTGTGGGAGCAGTACTTC. Amino acid sequence: CASSLGRGVWEQYF.

The chain uses TRBV19 and TRBJ2-1, with 9 positions matching TRBD1. Looked up from germline, CDR1 is LNHDA and CDR2 is SQIVND (reference sequence). This CDR3 is built from 14 residues. The V segment lost 4 bases and the J segment 8 bases; nucleotides outside the gene matches: 6. CDR3 DNA: TGTGCCAGTAGTAATGGACAGGGGCTCGATGAGCAGTTCTTC. Translation gives CASSNGQGLDEQFF.

The J gene is TRBJ2-1, the V gene TRBV29-1; maybe TRBD1 (6 bases). Germline lookup yields CDR1 SQVTM and CDR2 ANQGSEA. The CDR3 covers 20 residues. The ends were cut back, 2 bases at V and 4 bases at J, with 30 bases in the middle. CDR3 protein: CSVEPGQKERGSPYYNEQFF. CDR3 in DNA: TGCAGCGTTGAACCTGGACAGAAGGAGAGAGGGAGTCCTTATTACAATGAGCAGTTCTTC.

This clonotype was seen many times. The chain combines TRBV7-2 with TRBJ2-7; 8 bases are a match to TRBD2. With 0 bases clipped from V and 0 bases from J, the junction kept 4 bases outside the gene matches. CDR3 length: 16 residues. Germline CDR1 SGHTA, CDR2 FQGNSA. The CDR3 nucleotides are TGTGCCAGCAGCTTAGCGACTAGCGAGTTCTCCTACGAGCAGTACTTC. This codes for CASSLATSEFSYEQYF.

This clonotype showed up many times. The CDR3 protein is CASRKPGLAGGHEQYF. The CDR3 DNA reads as TGTGCCAGCAGGAAACCGGGACTAGCGGGGGGCCACGAGCAGTACTTC. J is TRBJ2-7 and V is TRBV12-3 or TRBV12-4, with 15 bases aligning to TRBD2. The V gene end was trimmed by 6 bases and the J gene end by 5 bases; junction bases not matched to a gene: 8. There are 16 residues in the CDR3.

This clonotype was seen many times. The V gene is TRBV6-1, the J gene TRBJ2-7; unclear D gene. This CDR3 region has 14 residues. Trimming took off 2 bases at V and 3 bases at J, with 11 bases between the two ends. Germline CDR1 reads MNHNS; CDR2 reads SASEGT. CDR3 nucleotide sequence: TGTGCCAGCAGTGAAAAGGCGGAGATCTACGAGCAGTACTTC. Protein: CASSEKAEIYEQYF.

This clonotype was recorded at least ten times. The rearrangement uses TRBV28 and TRBJ2-5, with D uncertain. CDR1 and CDR2 from the germline V gene are MDHEN and SYDVKM. Trimming removed 5 bases at V and 5 bases at J, with 12 bases between. The CDR3 covers 13 residues. CDR3 DNA: TGTGCCAGCAGTCTACAACTTCGGGAGACCCAGTACTTC. This encodes CASSLQLRETQYF.

This clonotype has a count of ten or more. The chain uses TRBV28 and TRBJ1-5, with 7 bases identical to TRBD1. Losses at the gene ends were 6 bases for V and 1 base for J; bases not matched to a gene: 12. Germline V gene data show CDR1 as MDHEN and CDR2 as SYDVKM. The CDR3 spans 17 residues. The CDR3 region is CASSNRDSAWSNQPQHF. CDR3 nucleotide sequence: TGTGCCAGCAGCAATCGGGACAGTGCCTGGAGCAATCAGCCCCAGCATTTT.

There are many counts of this clonotype. The J gene is TRBJ1-2, the V gene TRBV28; 9 bases align to TRBD1. Germline-derived CDR1 and CDR2 are MDHEN and SYDVKM. The V segment lost 7 bases and the J segment 4 bases; nucleotides outside the gene matches: 10. The CDR3 length is 15 residues. Here the CDR3 DNA reads TGTGCCAGCAATCCGGGACAGGGACATTTCTATGGCTACACCTTC. It is translated as CASNPGQGHFYGYTF.

This clonotype was seen repeatedly, ten times or more. V is TRBV20-1 and J is TRBJ2-1; a possible D gene is TRBD2 (5 bases). CDR3 length: 20 amino acids. Germline V gene sequence: CDR1 DFQATT, CDR2 SNEGSKA (reference sequence). V was cut by 0 bases and J by 0 bases, with 24 bases left in between. This CDR3 is CSARDLRGSVTVLSYNEQFF. In nucleotides, the CDR3 is TGCAGTGCTAGAGACCTCCGGGGTAGCGTGACGGTTCTCTCCTACAATGAGCAGTTCTTC.

This clonotype showed up many times. This chain uses TRBV4-1 with TRBJ1-1, with D uncertain. Germline V CDR1 and CDR2: MGHRA, YSYEKL. The CDR3 is 14 amino acids. V was cut by 1 base and J by 0 bases, with 6 bases left in between. CDR3 in amino acids: CASSQGDLNTEAFF. Written as DNA, the CDR3 is TGCGCCAGCAGCCAAGGGGATCTGAACACTGAAGCTTTCTTT.

Of note for this clonotype: Since a much larger clone is just one base distant, this may be a read error. V usage is TRBV28 and J usage is TRBJ2-3, with no clear D. Germline lookup yields CDR1 MDHEN and CDR2 SYDVKM. Trimming removed 3 bases at V and 5 bases at J, with 9 bases between. This CDR3 has 13 residues. CDR3 DNA sequence: TGTGCCAGCAGTTTCCTCGAGGTAGATACGCAGTATTTT. Its protein is CASSFLEVDTQYF. Full variable domain (remainder filled in from reference TRBV28 and TRBJ2-3): DVKVTQSSRYLVKRTGEKVFLECVQDMDHENMFWYRQDPGLGLRLIYFSYDVKMKEKGDIPEGYSVSREKKERFSLILESASTNQTSMYLCASSFLEVDTQYFGPGTRLTVL.

A few counts support this clonotype. The chain carries TRBV5-1 and TRBJ1-2; tentative D call: TRBD1 (5 bases). Trimming pared 3 bases from V and 4 bases from J, leaving 22 bases between. CDR3 size: 17 residues. CDR1 and CDR2 (germline): SGHRS, YFSETQ. The CDR3 DNA is TGCGCCAGCAGCTCTCCCGTAGGGGTAGATATGACCTATGGCTACACCTTC. Translating it yields CASSSPVGVDMTYGYTF.

The chain is built from TRBV19 and TRBJ2-7; 7 bases line up with TRBD2. V gave up 3 bases and J gave up 0 bases; unmatched junction bases: 5. Per germline, CDR1 LNHDA and CDR2 SQIVND (reference sequence). The CDR3 runs to 15 residues. For the CDR3, the DNA is TGTGCCAGTAGTATGTTGGCTAGCGGCTCCTACGAGCAGTACTTC. This gives the protein CASSMLASGSYEQYF.

This clonotype was counted between two and nine times. The CDR3 spells CASSQDRGPGVVSGTSYEQYF. The CDR3 DNA is TGCGCCAGCAGCCAAGATCGGGGCCCCGGAGTGGTGAGCGGGACTTCCTACGAGCAGTACTTC. V is TRBV4-3 and J is TRBJ2-7, with TRBD2 matching 7 bases. Germline V CDR1 and CDR2: LGHNA, YSLEER. The V and J ends lost 0 bases and 1 base, in that order; junction bases with no gene match: 21. CDR3 length equals 21 residues.

This clonotype was recorded many times. The chain uses TRBV2 and TRBJ1-5, with D uncertain. The CDR3 is 14 amino acids. Trimming removed 3 bases at V and 3 bases at J, with 9 bases between. CDR1 is SNHLY and CDR2 is FYNNEI in the germline V gene. CDR3: CASSDVAANQPQHF. The CDR3 DNA follows: TGTGCCAGCAGTGATGTGGCAGCCAATCAGCCCCAGCATTTT.

There are a few counts of this clonotype. The chain links TRBV18 to TRBJ2-3; no firm D call. CDR1 KGHSH and CDR2 LQKENI come from the germline V gene. This CDR3 comprises 15 residues. V gave up 5 bases and J gave up 4 bases, with 16 bases separating them. CDR3 amino acids: CASSSLLTDADTQYF. The DNA of the CDR3 is TGTGCCAGCTCATCACTGCTCACCGACGCAGATACGCAGTATTTT.

This clonotype was detected a few times. CDR3: CASSQEPSTADTQYF. CDR3 bases: TGCGCCAGCAGCCAAGAGCCTAGTACGGCAGATACGCAGTATTTT. The V call is TRBV4-3, the J call TRBJ2-3; D is uncertain. This CDR3 comprises 15 residues. V was cut by 0 bases and J by 4 bases, with 11 bases left in between. The germline CDR1 and CDR2 sequences are LGHNA and YSLEER.

This clonotype occurred many times. The V call is TRBV30, the J call TRBJ2-3, with TRBD2 matching over 14 bases. The CDR3 spans 17 residues. Germline assignment: CDR1 GTSNPN and CDR2 SVGIG (reference sequence). V lost 0 bases, J lost 2 bases, and 4 bases stayed unmatched. This CDR3 reads CAWSVPGLAGATDTQYF. For the CDR3, the DNA is TGTGCCTGGAGTGTACCGGGACTAGCGGGAGCCACAGATACGCAGTATTTT.

This clonotype was seen ten or more times. The V call is TRBV20-1, the J call TRBJ2-3, with TRBD2 matching over 10 bases. Germline CDR1 and CDR2: DFQATT and SNEGSKA (reference sequence). The CDR3 covers 15 residues. V trimming: 6 bases; J trimming: 6 bases; junction bases outside the gene matches: 12. The DNA for the CDR3 is TGCAGTGCCCCTGGAGGTCCAGCGGGAGGGGATACGCAGTATTTT. Protein: CSAPGGPAGGDTQYF.

This clonotype was recorded at least ten times. The chain carries TRBV20-1 and TRBJ1-1; no definite D call. CDR1 and CDR2 (germline): DFQATT, SNEGSKA (reference sequence). The CDR3 is 12 amino acids. V was pared by 6 bases and J by 2 bases, with 10 bases between. In nucleotides, the CDR3 is TGCAGTGCCCAGGTGGAAAACACTGAAGCTTTCTTT. This codes for CSAQVENTEAFF.

This clonotype was recorded many times. This rearrangement joins TRBV12-3 or TRBV12-4 to TRBJ2-7, with D perhaps being TRBD1 or TRBD2 (5 bases each). Trimming left V 6 bases short and J 0 bases short, with 18 bases between. The CDR3 contains 16 residues. CDR3 DNA: TGTGCCAGCAGCCCCACCGGGACCTCTAGCTCCTACGAGCAGTACTTC. As protein: CASSPTGTSSSYEQYF.

This clonotype was recorded many times. The chain carries TRBV7-3 and TRBJ2-5, with D uncertain. Germline lookup yields CDR1 SGHTA and CDR2 FQGTGA. The ends were cut back, 4 bases at V and 0 bases at J, with 6 bases in the middle. CDR3 length: 13 amino acids. The CDR3 region has the DNA TGTGCCAGCAGCTATGACAACCAAGAGACCCAGTACTTC. Translation gives CASSYDNQETQYF.

The chain carries TRBV4-1 and TRBJ1-5, with a weak D call TRBD1 (6 bases). Germline V gene sequence: CDR1 MGHRA, CDR2 YSYEKL. The CDR3 totals 15 residues. The V end lost 3 bases, the J end lost 4 bases, and 13 bases lay between the germline ends. CDR3 loop: CASSHLQGGNQPQHF. The CDR3, as DNA: TGCGCCAGCAGCCACTTACAGGGTGGAAATCAGCCCCAGCATTTT.